This TCR beta chain was sequenced during a study of T cell responses to AZD1222 COVID-19 vaccine. Sequenced by immunoSEQ multiplex PCR; TCRdb stores in-frame clones only, minus some. The table includes roughly 100,000 clones, around 76% detected once. Study-level findings and limits: Without day 14 samples, only post-peak T cell repertoires were studied. Baseline serostatus was positive in only a handful of AZD1222 recipients. Increases in Spike-specific TCR breadth and depth were seen after two AZD1222 doses. The span of vaccine-associated CD4 TCRs extended across spike, with dominance at 160-218 and 743-854.

The V gene's germline CDR1 is PRHDT and CDR2 FYEKMQ (reference sequence). The V and J ends lost 5 bases and 8 bases respectively, with 12 bases between them. CDR3 size: 12 residues. Concerning this clone: Its antigen is as yet unknown.

Sample: peripheral blood, taken on day 0 of AZD1222 vaccination. The rearrangement links TRBV13 to TRBJ1-1, with unresolved D. This TCR was sampled from an adult in good health. CDR3 sequence: CASSLGFSEAFF. DNA for the CDR3: TGTGCCAGCAGCCTGGGGTTTTCGGAAGCTTTCTTT.